This T cell receptor beta chain was recovered during a study of response to subunit inactivated influenza vaccine. With 0 bases clipped from V and 1 base from J, the junction kept 7 bases outside the gene matches. This CDR3 region has 18 residues. TCRdb re-called the RT-PCR reads with MiXCR, one entry per CDR3 protein. This table holds more than 450,000 distinct CDR3 sequences, 11% found once. These data are also associated with another study on T cells expressing NK-cell markers. That source notes: In generating TCR beta cDNA, 5'RACE template switching with UMIs was used. Sorted CD3+CD56-NKG2C+, CD3+CD56+NKG2C+ and CD3+CD56+NKG2C- T cells supplied the TCR beta repertoires. Sorting in several experiments was restricted by an anti-gamma-delta TCR antibody to alpha-beta TCR T cells. In more than five donors, dominant CD3+CD56+NKG2C+ clones formed roughly 1.0-7.5% of CD8+ cells.

The specimen was PBMCs from blood, collected on the day of vaccination. The receptor comes from a man over 45 who received an inactivated influenza vaccine. The J gene is TRBJ2-2, the V gene TRBV12-3 or TRBV12-4, with 8 nucleotides matching TRBD1. CDR3 nucleotide sequence: TGTGCCAGCAGTTTAGCCCCCCCGGACAGGGTGAACACCGGGGAGCTGTTTTTT. Protein sequence: CASSLAPPDRVNTGELFF.